The 30 T cell receptor beta chains listed next were all sequenced from one sample in a study of blood T cell repertoires in COVID-19. TCRdb keeps only in-frame clones here, not all; method: immunoSEQ multiplex PCR. The sample consists of fewer than 300,000 clones, roughly 86% of them appearing once. Input material: peripheral blood. Receptors were obtained from a man in his forties who had recovered from COVID-19.

The gene calls are TRBV11-2 and TRBJ2-1; D remains unclear. Trimming removed 5 bases from V and 4 bases from J, with 12 bases in between. Germline V lookup: CDR1 SGHAT, CDR2 FQNNGV. The CDR3 is 14 amino acids. This CDR3 reads CASSPQTNYNEQFF. In DNA form, the CDR3 reads TGTGCCAGCAGCCCCCAGACAAATTACAATGAGCAGTTCTTC.

In its sample, this clone was seen a few times. The chain recombines TRBV7-6 with TRBJ2-7; a weak D match, TRBD2 (5 bases). There are 15 residues in the CDR3. V was pared by 6 bases and J by 4 bases, with 19 bases between. Germline CDR1 reads SGHVS; CDR2 reads FNYEAQ. The CDR3 DNA reads as TGTGCCAGCAGTCGGACGGGGTACTCAAGGTACGAGCAGTACTTC. Translation gives CASSRTGYSRYEQYF.

V gene TRBV6-2 or TRBV6-3 combines with J gene TRBJ1-1; D remains ambiguous. The CDR3 has 15 residues. Looked up from germline, CDR1 is MNHEY and CDR2 is SVGEGT. With 0 bases removed from V and 4 bases from J, the gap between germline ends came to 12 bases. In DNA, the CDR3 is TGTGCCAGCAGTTACTCGACCCCGGCGGCCACTGAAGCTTTCTTT. It is translated as CASSYSTPAATEAFF.

V usage is TRBV7-2 and J usage is TRBJ2-5; 15 nucleotides line up with TRBD2. Unmatched junction bases numbered 2, after V lost 5 bases and J lost 1 base. The germline CDR1 and CDR2 sequences are SGHTA and FQGNSA. The CDR3 consists of 16 residues. CDR3 in DNA: TGTGCCAGCAGCAAGGGACTAGCGGGGGGCCAAGAGACCCAGTACTTC. Amino acids: CASSKGLAGGQETQYF.

This chain connects TRBV9 to TRBJ2-7, with 11 bases aligning to TRBD2. V lost 2 bases, J lost 4 bases, and 11 bases stayed unmatched. This CDR3 region has 17 residues. Germline V gene data show CDR1 as SGDLS and CDR2 as YYNGEE. The CDR3 DNA reads TGTGCCAGCAGCGTGGATGTACTAGCGGGAGAGAGGTACGAGCAGTACTTC. Translated, it gives CASSVDVLAGERYEQYF.

The genes are TRBV30 and TRBJ1-1, with TRBD1 as a possible D gene (5 bases). V gave up 4 bases and J gave up 2 bases, with 14 bases separating them. CDR3 length: 14 amino acids. Germline assignment: CDR1 GTSNPN and CDR2 SVGIG (reference sequence). CDR3 region: CAWNLGGGNTEAFF. The CDR3 region has the DNA TGTGCCTGGAACCTCGGGGGGGGAAACACTGAAGCTTTCTTT.

CDR3 nucleotides: TGTGCCAGCAGCCTCGCGGGCGACTCTGGAAACACCATATATTTT. Translated: CASSLAGDSGNTIYF. The gene calls are TRBV5-4 and TRBJ1-3; no firm D call. The CDR3 has 15 residues. Germline V gene sequence: CDR1 SGHNT, CDR2 YYREEE (reference sequence). V lost 4 bases to trimming and J lost 0 bases, with 11 bases between them.

This sequence joins TRBV18 and TRBJ2-3, with 8 bases that match TRBD1. V lost 2 bases to trimming and J lost 2 bases; unmatched junction nucleotides: 12. The CDR3 spans 18 residues. Germline-derived CDR1 and CDR2 are KGHSH and LQKENI. The CDR3 DNA reads as TGTGCCAGCTCACCAACGCAACTACTGGACAGGGCCACAGATACGCAGTATTTT. As protein: CASSPTQLLDRATDTQYF.

The V and J genes are TRBV19 and TRBJ1-4, with 7 bases fitting TRBD1. This CDR3 region has 15 residues. Germline-derived CDR1 and CDR2 are LNHDA and SQIVND (reference sequence). Trimming at V came to 8 bases and at J to 4 bases, leaving 10 bases not matched to a gene. The CDR3 sequence: CASGGAGQVNEKLFF. DNA for the CDR3: TGTGCCAGTGGAGGGGCCGGACAGGTTAATGAAAAACTGTTTTTT.

This clone was seen many times. The chain combines TRBV5-1 with TRBJ1-6; 9 nucleotides agree with TRBD1. This CDR3 is built from 13 residues. J gave up 11 bases and V 4 bases, and 4 bases lay outside the gene matches. The V gene's germline CDR1 is SGHRS and CDR2 YFSETQ. CDR3 loop: CASSPDRGAPLHF. CDR3 in DNA: TGCGCCAGCAGCCCAGACAGGGGGGCACCCCTCCACTTT.

The genes are TRBV10-3 and TRBJ2-3; 12 nucleotides align to TRBD2. CDR3 length: 15 amino acids. V lost 6 bases and J lost 0; bases outside the gene matches: 1. Germline CDR1 is ENHRY and CDR2 is SYGVKD. CDR3 residues: CAISGTSGSTDTQYF. The CDR3 region has the DNA TGTGCCATCAGCGGGACTAGCGGGAGCACAGATACGCAGTATTTT.

The chain carries TRBV19 and TRBJ2-3, with D unclear. The CDR3 spans 14 residues. The germline V and J ends were trimmed by 4 bases and 1 base, with 9 bases remaining between them. Germline V gene data show CDR1 as LNHDA and CDR2 as SQIVND (reference sequence). The CDR3, as DNA: TGTGCCAGTAGTACCCCCGAGGGCACAGATACGCAGTATTTT. This encodes CASSTPEGTDTQYF.

The chain employs TRBV5-1 and TRBJ2-1, with TRBD1 identical over 9 bases. The J segment lost 3 bases and the V segment lost 5 bases, leaving 6 bases of the junction unmatched. Germline CDR1 is SGHRS and CDR2 is YFSETQ. This CDR3 has 15 residues. The CDR3 region is CASRPGTGSYNEQFF. The CDR3, as DNA: TGCGCCAGCAGGCCCGGGACAGGGAGCTACAATGAGCAGTTCTTC.

The chain combines TRBV6-5 with TRBJ1-1, with a tentative D call TRBD1 (6 bases). CDR3 length: 13 amino acids. CDR1 and CDR2 (germline): MNHEY, SVGAGI. V was pared by 10 bases and J by 5 bases, with 17 bases between. CDR3 DNA: TGTGCCACCTCTCAGGGGCGGTTGACTGAAGCTTTCTTT. Amino acid sequence: CATSQGRLTEAFF.

The V gene is TRBV19, the J gene TRBJ2-3; possibly TRBD1 for D (6 bases). V was clipped by 8 bases and J by 4 bases, with 19 bases between them. The CDR3 runs to 15 residues. CDR1 and CDR2 (germline): LNHDA, SQIVND (reference sequence). The CDR3 DNA reads as TGTGCCAGTGAGGGTGGCAGGGGTACCGCAGATACGCAGTATTTT. This codes for CASEGGRGTADTQYF.

The V gene is TRBV2, the J gene TRBJ1-4, with 8 bases lining up with TRBD1. The CDR3 runs 15 residues. From germline, CDR1 is SNHLY and CDR2 FYNNEI. V lost 8 bases to trimming and J lost 4 bases; unmatched junction nucleotides: 9. This chain's CDR3 is CASHHRGKLNEKLFF. In nucleotides, the CDR3 is TGTGCCAGCCATCACAGGGGGAAACTTAATGAAAAACTGTTTTTT.

J is TRBJ2-5 and V is TRBV7-6; a possible D gene is TRBD1 (5 bases). CDR1 SGHVS and CDR2 FNYEAQ come from the germline V gene. This CDR3 region has 15 residues. Trimming removed 4 bases at V and 7 bases at J, with 19 bases between. DNA for the CDR3: TGTGCCAGCAGCTCAAACCCGGGCCCTCAGGGGACCCAGTACTTC. This sequence encodes CASSSNPGPQGTQYF. The variable domain in full, completed from reference TRBV7-6 and TRBJ2-5, reads GAGVSQSPRYKVTKRGQDVALRCDPISGHVSLYWYRQALGQGPEFLTYFNYEAQQDKSGLPNDRFSAERPEGSISTLTIQRTEQRDSAMYRCASSSNPGPQGTQYFGPGTRLLVL.

There are a few counts of this clone. V is TRBV10-3 and J is TRBJ2-7; TRBD2 agrees at 8 bases. Per the germline V gene, CDR1 is ENHRY and CDR2 is SYGVKD. After removal of 6 bases from V and 2 bases from J, the junction contained 12 bases not matched to a gene. The CDR3 sequence is 16 residues long. CDR3 coding DNA: TGTGCCATCAGCGCCGATGGAGTAGCGGGAACCTACGAGCAGTACTTC. Translating gives CAISADGVAGTYEQYF.

This clone appeared a single time. The junction does not match germline at one end; this may be a read error. The chain carries TRBV19 and TRBJ2-1; D gene ambiguous. Germline V gene lookup returns CDR1 LNHDA and CDR2 SQIVND (reference sequence). The CDR3 has 12 residues. The CDR3 DNA is TGTGCCAGTAGTATGCCCTACCATGAGCAGTTCTTC. Translating it yields CASSMPYHEQFF.

The gene calls are TRBV3-1 (or the pseudogene TRBV3-2) and TRBJ1-2; a weak D match, TRBD1 (6 bases). The CDR3 runs 13 residues. V dropped 0 bases and J dropped 11 bases, with 13 bases sitting between them. From germline, CDR1 is LGHDT and CDR2 YNNKEL (reference sequence). The CDR3: CASSQERNREYTF. The CDR3 DNA is TGTGCCAGCAGCCAAGAGAGGAACAGGGAATACACCTTC.

The rearrangement joins TRBV24-1 to TRBJ2-3; D might be TRBD2 (6 bases). The V and J ends lost 0 bases and 6 bases respectively, with 21 bases between them. There are 18 residues in the CDR3. CDR1 is KGHDR and CDR2 is SFDVKD in the germline V gene. In nucleotides, the CDR3 is TGTGCCACCAGTGATTTGCCCTTAGCGGCAATCAGCGGGGATACGCAGTATTTT. It is translated as CATSDLPLAAISGDTQYF.

This clone came up a few times. The chain joins TRBV6-1 to TRBJ2-2, with TRBD1 as a possible D gene (5 bases). The CDR3 has 13 amino acids. The V gene's germline CDR1 is MNHNS and CDR2 SASEGT. V lost 3 bases and J 5 bases, leaving 7 bases between the germline ends. CDR3 DNA sequence: TGTGCCAGCAGTGATGCAGGGACCGGGGAGCTGTTTTTT. Amino acids: CASSDAGTGELFF.

The genes are TRBV19 and TRBJ1-2; 9 nucleotides align to TRBD1. Per germline, CDR1 LNHDA and CDR2 SQIVND (reference sequence). The CDR3 has 14 residues. Trimming took 6 bases from V and 4 from J; bases not matched to a gene: 6. CDR3 residues: CASSRDRDSYGYTF. The CDR3 bases are TGTGCCAGTAGCCGGGACAGGGATAGCTATGGCTACACCTTC.

This clone was recorded once. The CDR3 DNA is TGTGCCAGCAGCTTAGGGACTTATAGCACAGATACGCAGTATTTT. Residues: CASSLGTYSTDTQYF. V is TRBV7-2 and J is TRBJ2-3; D is possibly TRBD2 (5 bases). CDR3 length: 15 residues. V dropped 1 base and J dropped 0 bases, with 8 bases sitting between them. Germline CDR1 SGHTA, CDR2 FQGNSA.

This chain links TRBV18 with TRBJ1-4; D remains ambiguous. The CDR3 is 16 amino acids. The V gene's germline CDR1 is KGHSH and CDR2 LQKENI. Trimming took 0 bases from V and 5 from J, leaving 13 bases between them. Here the CDR3 reads CASSPPSATPNEKLFF. The CDR3 DNA sequence: TGTGCCAGCTCACCACCGTCGGCGACACCGAATGAAAAACTGTTTTTT.

V usage is TRBV20-1 and J usage is TRBJ2-1, with TRBD2 matching over 7 bases. The CDR3 runs 11 residues. V trimming: 6 bases; J trimming: 15 bases; junction bases outside the gene matches: 11. Germline values: CDR1 DFQATT, CDR2 SNEGSKA (reference sequence). The CDR3 loop reads CSASGTGPGFF. CDR3 DNA: TGCAGTGCCAGCGGGACGGGGCCAGGGTTCTTC.

The rearrangement uses TRBV6-5 and TRBJ2-5; D is possibly TRBD1 (5 bases). Germline V gives CDR1 MNHEY, CDR2 SVGAGI. Trimming removed 4 bases from V and 4 bases from J, with 13 bases in between. The CDR3 contains 14 residues. In nucleotides, the CDR3 is TGTGCCAGCAGTTTCACCCAGGGTGGAGAGACCCAGTACTTC. It translates to CASSFTQGGETQYF.

The J gene is TRBJ2-1, the V gene TRBV10-3; 12 bases are shared with TRBD2. The CDR3 has 20 residues. Germline trimming cut 2 bases from V and 0 bases from J; bases unmatched to any gene: 11. The germline gives CDR1 ENHRY, CDR2 SYGVKD. The CDR3 nucleotides read TGTGCCATCAGTGAGCGCAAAGATGGGACTAGCGGGTTCTCCTACAATGAGCAGTTCTTC. Amino acids: CAISERKDGTSGFSYNEQFF.

This clone was detected only a few times. The chain is built from TRBV7-9 and TRBJ2-1, with a weak D call TRBD1 (6 bases). V shed 1 base and J shed 5 bases, with 18 bases lying between them. The CDR3 has 17 amino acids. The germline gives CDR1 SEHNR, CDR2 FQNEAQ (reference sequence). As DNA, the CDR3 is TGTGCCAGCAGCTTAGATGCCCTGGGACACCTTGACAATGAGCAGTTCTTC. Its protein is CASSLDALGHLDNEQFF.

The chain has TRBV7-2 and TRBJ2-5; D perhaps matches TRBD2 (6 bases). The CDR3 has 14 amino acids. Germline values: CDR1 SGHTA, CDR2 FQGNSA. The V end lost 1 base, the J end lost 5 bases, and 11 bases lay between the germline ends. The CDR3 DNA sequence: TGTGCCAGCAGCTTAGGTTGGGGGAGGGAGACCCAGTACTTC. The encoded protein is CASSLGWGRETQYF.